The entry that follows covers one T cell receptor beta chain sequence. The sample comes from a study of CD8 T cells in Susac syndrome. RNA was extracted with the RNeasy kit, and a quantity of about 0.45 to 1 ug was reverse transcribed using random hexamers. TCRdb independently ran MiXCR on the immunoSEQ multiplex PCR reads; one entry per CDR3 protein. The repertoire holds approximately 190,000 distinct CDR3 sequences, just under 95% seen once, with 0.16% in the top ten. The source material was CD8+ T cells from PBMCs. The receptor comes from a human donor with Susac syndrome.

For the CDR3, the DNA is TGTGCCAGCAGCTTAGATCTAGCAGGGTTGGATGAGCAGTTCTTC. This gives the protein CASSLDLAGLDEQFF. The V and J genes are TRBV11-2 and TRBJ2-1; D may correspond to TRBD1 or TRBD2 (5 bases each). CDR3 length: 15 residues. The ends were cut back, 0 bases at V and 8 bases at J, with 14 bases in the middle. The germline V gene encodes CDR1 SGHAT and CDR2 FQNNGV.